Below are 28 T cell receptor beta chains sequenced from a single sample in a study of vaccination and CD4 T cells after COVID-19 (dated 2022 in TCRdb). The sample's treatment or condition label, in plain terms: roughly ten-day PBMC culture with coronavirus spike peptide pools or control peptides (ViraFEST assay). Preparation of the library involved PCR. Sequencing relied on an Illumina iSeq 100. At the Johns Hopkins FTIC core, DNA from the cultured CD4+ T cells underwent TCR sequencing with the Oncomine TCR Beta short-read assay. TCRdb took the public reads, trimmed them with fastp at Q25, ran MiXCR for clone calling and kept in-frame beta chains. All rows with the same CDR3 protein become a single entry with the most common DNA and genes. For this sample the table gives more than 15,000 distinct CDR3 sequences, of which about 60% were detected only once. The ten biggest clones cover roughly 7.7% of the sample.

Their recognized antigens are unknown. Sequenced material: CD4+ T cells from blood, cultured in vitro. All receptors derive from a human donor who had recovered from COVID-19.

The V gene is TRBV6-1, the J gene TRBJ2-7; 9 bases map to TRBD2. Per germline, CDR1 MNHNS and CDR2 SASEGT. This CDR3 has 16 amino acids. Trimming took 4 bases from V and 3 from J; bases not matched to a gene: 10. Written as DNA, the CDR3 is TGTGCCAGCAGTGGGGTAGCGGGAGACCTAATCTACGAGCAGTACTTC. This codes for CASSGVAGDLIYEQYF.

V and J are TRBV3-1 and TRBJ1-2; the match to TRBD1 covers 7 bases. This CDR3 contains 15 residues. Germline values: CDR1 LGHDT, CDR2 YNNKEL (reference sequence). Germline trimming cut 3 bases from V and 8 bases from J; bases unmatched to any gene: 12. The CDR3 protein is CASSQADRASPGYTF. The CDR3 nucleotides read TGTGCCAGCAGCCAGGCTGACAGGGCTTCCCCCGGCTACACCTTC.

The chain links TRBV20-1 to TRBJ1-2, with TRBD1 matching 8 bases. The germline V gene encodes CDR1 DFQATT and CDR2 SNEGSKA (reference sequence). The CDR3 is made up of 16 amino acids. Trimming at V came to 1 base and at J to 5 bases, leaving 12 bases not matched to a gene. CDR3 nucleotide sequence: TGCAGTGCTAGAGCCATGGCCACAGGGGGAGGATATGGCTACACCTTC. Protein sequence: CSARAMATGGGYGYTF.

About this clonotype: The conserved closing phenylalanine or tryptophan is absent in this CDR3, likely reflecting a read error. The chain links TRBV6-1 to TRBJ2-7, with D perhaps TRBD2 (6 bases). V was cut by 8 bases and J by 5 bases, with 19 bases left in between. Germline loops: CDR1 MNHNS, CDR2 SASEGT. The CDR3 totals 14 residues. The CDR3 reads CASRPMSGANEQYL. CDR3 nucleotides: TGTGCCAGCCGACCGATGTCGGGAGCTAACGAGCAGTACCTC.

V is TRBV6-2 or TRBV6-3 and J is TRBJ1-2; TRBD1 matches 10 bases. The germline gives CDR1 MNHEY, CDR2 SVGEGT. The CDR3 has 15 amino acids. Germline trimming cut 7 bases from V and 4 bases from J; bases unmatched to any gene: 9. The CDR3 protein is CASTDPGQGSYGYTF. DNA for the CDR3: TGTGCCAGCACGGATCCGGGACAGGGGAGCTATGGCTACACCTTC.

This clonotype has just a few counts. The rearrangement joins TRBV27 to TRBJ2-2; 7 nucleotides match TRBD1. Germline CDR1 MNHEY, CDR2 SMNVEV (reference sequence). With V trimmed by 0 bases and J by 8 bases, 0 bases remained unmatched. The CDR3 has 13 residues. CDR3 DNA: TGTGCCAGCAGTTTATCGACAGGGGGGGAGCTGTTTTTT. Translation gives CASSLSTGGELFF.

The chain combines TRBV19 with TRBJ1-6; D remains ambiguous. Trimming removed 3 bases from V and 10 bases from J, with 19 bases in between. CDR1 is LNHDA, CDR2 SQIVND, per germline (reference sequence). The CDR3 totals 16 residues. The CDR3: CASSIPGGGGSSPLHF. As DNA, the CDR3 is TGTGCCAGTAGTATCCCCGGTGGAGGCGGGAGCTCACCCCTCCACTTT.

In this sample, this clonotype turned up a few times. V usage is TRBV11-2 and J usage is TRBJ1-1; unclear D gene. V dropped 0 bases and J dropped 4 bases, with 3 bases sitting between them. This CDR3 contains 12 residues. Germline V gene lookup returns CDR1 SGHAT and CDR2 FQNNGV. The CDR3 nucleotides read TGTGCCAGCAGCTTAGAAGTCACTGAAGCTTTCTTT. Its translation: CASSLEVTEAFF.

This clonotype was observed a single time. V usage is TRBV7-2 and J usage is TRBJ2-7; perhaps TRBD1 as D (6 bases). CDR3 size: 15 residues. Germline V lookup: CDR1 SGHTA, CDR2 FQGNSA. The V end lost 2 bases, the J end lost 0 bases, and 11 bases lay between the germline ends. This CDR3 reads CASSLTSGHSYEQYF. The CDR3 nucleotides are TGTGCCAGCAGCTTAACCTCGGGACACTCCTACGAGCAGTACTTC. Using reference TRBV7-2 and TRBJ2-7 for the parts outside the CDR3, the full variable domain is GAGVSQSPSNKVTEKGKDVELRCDPISGHTALYWYRQSLGQGLEFLIYFQGNSAPDKSGLPSDRFSAERTGGSVSTLTIQRTQQEDSAVYLCASSLTSGHSYEQYFGPGTRLTVT.

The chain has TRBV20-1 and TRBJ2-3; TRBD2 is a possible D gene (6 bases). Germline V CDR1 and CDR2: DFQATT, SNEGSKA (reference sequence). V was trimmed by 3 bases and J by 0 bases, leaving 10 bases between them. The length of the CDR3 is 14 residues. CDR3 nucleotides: TGCAGTGCTAGGTTAGCGGAAAGCACAGATACGCAGTATTTT. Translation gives CSARLAESTDTQYF.

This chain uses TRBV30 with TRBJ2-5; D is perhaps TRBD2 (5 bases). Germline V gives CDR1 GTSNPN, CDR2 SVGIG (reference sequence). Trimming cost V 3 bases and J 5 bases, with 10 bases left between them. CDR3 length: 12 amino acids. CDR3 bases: TGTGCCTGGAGCGATATAGCGGAGACCCAGTACTTC. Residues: CAWSDIAETQYF.

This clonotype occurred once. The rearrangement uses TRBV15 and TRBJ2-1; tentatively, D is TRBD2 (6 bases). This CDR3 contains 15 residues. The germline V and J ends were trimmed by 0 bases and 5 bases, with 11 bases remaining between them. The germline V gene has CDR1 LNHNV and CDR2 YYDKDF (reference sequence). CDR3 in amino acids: CATSRDLAYDNEQFF. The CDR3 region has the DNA TGTGCCACCAGCAGAGATCTAGCGTACGACAATGAGCAGTTCTTC.

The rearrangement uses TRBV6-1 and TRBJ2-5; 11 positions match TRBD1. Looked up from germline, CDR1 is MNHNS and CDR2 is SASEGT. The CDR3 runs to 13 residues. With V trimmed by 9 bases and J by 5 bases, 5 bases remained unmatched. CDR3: CASSWDRGETQYF. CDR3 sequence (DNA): TGTGCCAGTTCTTGGGACAGGGGGGAGACCCAGTACTTC.

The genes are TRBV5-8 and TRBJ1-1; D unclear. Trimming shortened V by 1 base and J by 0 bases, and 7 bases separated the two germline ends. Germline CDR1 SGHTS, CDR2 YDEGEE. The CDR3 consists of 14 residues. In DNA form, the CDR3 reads TGTGCCAGCAGCTTGTTACGGTTGAACACTGAAGCTTTCTTT. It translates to CASSLLRLNTEAFF. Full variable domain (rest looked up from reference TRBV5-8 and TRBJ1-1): EAGVTQSPTHLIKTRGQQATLRCSPISGHTSVYWYQQALGLGLQFLLWYDEGEERNRGNFPPRFSGRQFPNYSSELNVNALELEDSALYLCASSLLRLNTEAFFGQGTRLTVV.

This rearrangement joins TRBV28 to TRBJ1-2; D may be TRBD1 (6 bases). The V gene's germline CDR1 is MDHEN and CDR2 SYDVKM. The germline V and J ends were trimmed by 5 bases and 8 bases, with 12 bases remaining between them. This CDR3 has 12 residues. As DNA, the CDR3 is TGTGCCAGCAGTCCTGGACAGAGAGGCTACACCTTC. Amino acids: CASSPGQRGYTF.

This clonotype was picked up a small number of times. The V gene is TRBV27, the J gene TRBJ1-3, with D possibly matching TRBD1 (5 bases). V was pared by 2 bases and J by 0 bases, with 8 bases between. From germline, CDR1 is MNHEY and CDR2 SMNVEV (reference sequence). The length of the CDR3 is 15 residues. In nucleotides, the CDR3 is TGTGCCAGCAGTTTAAGACAGAGCTCTGGAAACACCATATATTTT. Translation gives CASSLRQSSGNTIYF.

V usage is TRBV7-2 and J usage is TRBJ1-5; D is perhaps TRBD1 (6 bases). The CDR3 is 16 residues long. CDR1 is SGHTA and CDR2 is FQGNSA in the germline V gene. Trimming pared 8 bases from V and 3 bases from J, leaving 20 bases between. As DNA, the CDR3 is TGTGCCAGCGCGGAGGGGTCGGGACATACCAATCAGCCCCAGCATTTT. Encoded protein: CASAEGSGHTNQPQHF.

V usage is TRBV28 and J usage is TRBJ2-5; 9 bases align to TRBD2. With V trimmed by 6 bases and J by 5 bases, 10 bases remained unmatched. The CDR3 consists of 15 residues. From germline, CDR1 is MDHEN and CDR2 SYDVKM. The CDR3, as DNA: TGTGCCAGCAGGCCCCGCGGGAGGGATGGGGAGACCCAGTACTTC. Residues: CASRPRGRDGETQYF.

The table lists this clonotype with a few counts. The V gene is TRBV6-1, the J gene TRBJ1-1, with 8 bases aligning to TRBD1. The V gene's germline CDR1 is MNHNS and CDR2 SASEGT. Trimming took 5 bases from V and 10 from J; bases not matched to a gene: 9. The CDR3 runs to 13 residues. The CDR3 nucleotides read TGTGCCAGCAGTCCCGACAGGGGAGGTTCAGCTTTCTTT. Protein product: CASSPDRGGSAFF.

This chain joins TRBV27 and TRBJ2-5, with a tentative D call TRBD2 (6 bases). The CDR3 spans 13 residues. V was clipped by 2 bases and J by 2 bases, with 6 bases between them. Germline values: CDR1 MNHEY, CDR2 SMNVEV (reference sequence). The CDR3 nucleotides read TGTGCCAGCAGTTTACGGGAGCAAGAGACCCAGTACTTC. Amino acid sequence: CASSLREQETQYF.

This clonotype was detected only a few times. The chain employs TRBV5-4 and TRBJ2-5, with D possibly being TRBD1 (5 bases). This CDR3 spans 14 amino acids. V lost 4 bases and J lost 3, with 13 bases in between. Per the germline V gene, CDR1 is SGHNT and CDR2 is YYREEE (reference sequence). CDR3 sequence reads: CASSQRGTEETQYF. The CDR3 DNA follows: TGTGCCAGCAGCCAAAGGGGAACAGAAGAGACCCAGTACTTC.

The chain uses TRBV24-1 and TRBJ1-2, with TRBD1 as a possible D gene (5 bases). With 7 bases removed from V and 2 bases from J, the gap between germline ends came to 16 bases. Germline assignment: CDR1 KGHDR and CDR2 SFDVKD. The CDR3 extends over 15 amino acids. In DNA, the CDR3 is TGTGCCACCAGCGCTCCTGGGGCCGGCAACTATGGCTACACCTTC. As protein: CATSAPGAGNYGYTF.

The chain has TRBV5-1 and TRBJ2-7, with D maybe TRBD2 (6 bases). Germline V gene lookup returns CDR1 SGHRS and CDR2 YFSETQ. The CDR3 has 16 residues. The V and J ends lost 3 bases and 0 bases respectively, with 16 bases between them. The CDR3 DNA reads TGCGCCAGCAGCTCCTCGGGGGACGGTATCTCCTACGAGCAGTACTTC. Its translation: CASSSSGDGISYEQYF.

The CDR3 DNA reads as TGTGCCAGCAGTTACTTGACAGGTAGCTCTGGAAACACCATATATTTT. It translates to CASSYLTGSSGNTIYF. The chain couples TRBV6-5 to TRBJ1-3; D is possibly TRBD1 (6 bases). Germline CDR1 MNHEY, CDR2 SVGAGI. V was pared by 1 base and J by 0 bases, with 10 bases between. The CDR3 has 16 residues.

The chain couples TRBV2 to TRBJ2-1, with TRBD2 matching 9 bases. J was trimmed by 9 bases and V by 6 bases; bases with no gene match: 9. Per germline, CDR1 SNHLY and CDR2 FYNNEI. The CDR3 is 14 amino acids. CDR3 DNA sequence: TGTGCCAGCAGAACGGGACTAGCTACAGGTGAGCAGTTCTTC. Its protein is CASRTGLATGEQFF. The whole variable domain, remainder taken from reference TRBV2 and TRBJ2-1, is EPEVTQTPSHQVTQMGQEVILRCVPISNHLYFYWYRQILGQKVEFLVSFYNNEISEKSEIFDDQFSVERPDGSNFTLKIRSTKLEDSAMYFCASRTGLATGEQFFGPGTRLTVL.

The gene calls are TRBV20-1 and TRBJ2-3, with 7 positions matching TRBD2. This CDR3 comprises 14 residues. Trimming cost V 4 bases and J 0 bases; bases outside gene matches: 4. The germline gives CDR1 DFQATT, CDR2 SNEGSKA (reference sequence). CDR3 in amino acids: CSAMRGTSTDTQYF. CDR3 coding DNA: TGCAGTGCTATGCGGGGGACTAGCACAGATACGCAGTATTTT.

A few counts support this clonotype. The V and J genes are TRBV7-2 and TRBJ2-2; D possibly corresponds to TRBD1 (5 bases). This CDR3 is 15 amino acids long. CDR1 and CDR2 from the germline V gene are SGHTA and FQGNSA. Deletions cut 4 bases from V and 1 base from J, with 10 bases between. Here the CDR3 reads CASSSTGQNTGELFF. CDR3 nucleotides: TGTGCCAGCAGCTCCACCGGACAGAACACCGGGGAGCTGTTTTTT.

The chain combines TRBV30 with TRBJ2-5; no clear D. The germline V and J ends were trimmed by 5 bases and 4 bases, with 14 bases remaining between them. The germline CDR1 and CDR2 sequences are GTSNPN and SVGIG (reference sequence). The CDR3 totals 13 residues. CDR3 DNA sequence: TGTGCCTGGGATATTAATAGTGGAGAGACCCAGTACTTC. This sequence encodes CAWDINSGETQYF.